These T cell receptor beta chains were read from a single sample in a study of OX40 agonist ivuxolimab in advanced cancers. Repertoires were generated with immunoSEQ multiplex PCR, while TCRdb's copy carries only in-frame clones and drops some. The table lists some 150,000 clones, just over 90% of them singletons, with 0.9% to 1.2% in the top ten. The specimen comprised CD4+ or CD8+ T cells sorted from blood, sampled in a trial of the OX40 agonist ivuxolimab. The source of these receptors is an adult with an advanced solid tumor such as melanoma, head and neck, liver or kidney cancer. The CDR3 runs from the conserved cysteine through the conserved F or W. D genes are given only for firm matches. Part of the rows lack a size; the others show once, few, many or a class for expanded clones.

d_call,v_call,clone_size,j_call,cdr3_nt,cdr3_aa
NA,TRBV19,NA,TRBJ1-3,TGTGCCAGTAGTATACTTTCCGGGCTGCGAAACACCATATATTTT,CASSILSGLRNTIYF
NA,TRBV28,NA,TRBJ1-3,TGTGCCAGCAGCTCACCGAACACCATATATTTT,CASSSPNTIYF
NA,TRBV6-4,once,TRBJ1-1,TGTGCCACCAAAGGGCTCAGGGGGAACACTGAAGCTTTCTTT,CATKGLRGNTEAFF
NA,TRBV28,NA,TRBJ2-2,TGTGCCAGCACCTTCAGTAGGAGGTTTGGGACCGGGGAGCTGTTTTTT,CASTFSRRFGTGELFF
NA,TRBV28,once,TRBJ1-3,TGTGCCAGCAGTTTGATGGTAGGGATGGGCATTGGAAACACCATATATTTT,CASSLMVGMGIGNTIYF
NA,TRBV11-2,NA,TRBJ2-1,TGTGCCAGCAGCTTAGTCCCCGCATACATCGACAATGAGCAGTTCTTC,CASSLVPAYIDNEQFF
NA,TRBV6-1,NA,TRBJ1-3,TGTGCCAGCATCCATTCTAGCCGTGGAAACACCATATATTTT,CASIHSSRGNTIYF
TRBD1,TRBV5-1,NA,TRBJ2-5,TGCGCCAGCAGCCCCCGGACAGGGAGAAAAGAGACCCAGTACTTC,CASSPRTGRKETQYF
TRBD1,TRBV28,NA,TRBJ1-4,TGTGCCAGCAGGGGACAGGGCTTAGGAAAACTGTTTTTT,CASRGQGLGKLFF
NA,TRBV6-5,once,TRBJ1-6,TGTGCCAGCAGTTACTCGAGTGCCGGGTTAATCTCACCCCTCCACTTT,CASSYSSAGLISPLHF
NA,TRBV28,NA,TRBJ2-7,TGTGCCAGCAGTTCCTTGGCGGGAAAAAGTTCCGAGCAGTACTTC,CASSSLAGKSSEQYF
NA,TRBV5-6,NA,TRBJ2-5,TGTGCCAGCAGCCTGACGGGCTCCGAGGAGACCCAGTACTTC,CASSLTGSEETQYF
NA,TRBV6-1,few,TRBJ1-5,TGTGCCAGCAGCGGGGGTCAGCCCCAGCATTTT,CASSGGQPQHF
NA,TRBV7-9,NA,TRBJ2-7,TGTGCCAGCAGCTCGAGCGGACAAGCCGACGAGCAGTACTTC,CASSSSGQADEQYF
NA,TRBV5-1,NA,TRBJ2-2,TGCGCCAGCACGCCACCTGGACTCGGGAACACCGGGGAGCTGTTTTTT,CASTPPGLGNTGELFF
TRBD1,TRBV4-1,NA,TRBJ1-4,TGCGCCAGCAGCCAAGTTGGGACAGGGTGGGAAAAACTGTTTTTT,CASSQVGTGWEKLFF
NA,TRBV6-4,NA,TRBJ2-1,TGTGCCAGCAGTGCCCCTGGGGCCGATGAGCAGTTCTTC,CASSAPGADEQFF
TRBD1,TRBV5-1,once,TRBJ1-2,TGCGCCAGCAGCTCGACAGGGGAAGGCTATGGCTACACCTTC,CASSSTGEGYGYTF
NA,TRBV6-1,NA,TRBJ1-2,TGTGCCAGCAGTGATTTTCCAGTTGCTAACTATGGCTACACCTTC,CASSDFPVANYGYTF
NA,TRBV9,NA,TRBJ2-7,TGTGCCAGCAGCGTAGCCGAGGGAGCGCTGTACGAGCAGTACTTC,CASSVAEGALYEQYF